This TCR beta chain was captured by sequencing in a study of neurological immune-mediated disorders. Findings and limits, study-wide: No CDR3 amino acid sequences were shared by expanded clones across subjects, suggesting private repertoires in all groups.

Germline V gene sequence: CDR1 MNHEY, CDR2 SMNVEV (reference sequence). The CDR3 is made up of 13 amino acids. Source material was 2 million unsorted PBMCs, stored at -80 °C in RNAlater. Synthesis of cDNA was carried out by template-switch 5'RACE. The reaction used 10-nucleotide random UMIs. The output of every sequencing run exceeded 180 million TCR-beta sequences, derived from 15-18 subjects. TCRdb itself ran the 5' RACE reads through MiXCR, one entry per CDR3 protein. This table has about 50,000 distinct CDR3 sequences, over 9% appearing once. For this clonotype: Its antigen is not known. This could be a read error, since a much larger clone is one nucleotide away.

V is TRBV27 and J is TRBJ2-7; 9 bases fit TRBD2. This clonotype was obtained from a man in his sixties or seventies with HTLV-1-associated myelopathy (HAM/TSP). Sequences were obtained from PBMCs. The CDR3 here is CASRASGTYDQYF. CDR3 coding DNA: TGTGCCAGCAGGGCTAGCGGGACCTACGATCAGTACTTC.